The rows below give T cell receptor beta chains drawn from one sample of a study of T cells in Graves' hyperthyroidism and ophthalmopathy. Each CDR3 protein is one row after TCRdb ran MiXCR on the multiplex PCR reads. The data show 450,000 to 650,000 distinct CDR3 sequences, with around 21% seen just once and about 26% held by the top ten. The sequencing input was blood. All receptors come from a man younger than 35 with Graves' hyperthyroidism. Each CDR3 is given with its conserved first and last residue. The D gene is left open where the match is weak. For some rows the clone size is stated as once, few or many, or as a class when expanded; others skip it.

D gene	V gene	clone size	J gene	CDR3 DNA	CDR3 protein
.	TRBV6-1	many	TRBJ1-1	TGTGCCAGCGAATCCGGGGCGGACACTGAAGCTTTCTTT	CASESGADTEAFF
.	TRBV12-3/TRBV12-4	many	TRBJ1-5	TGTGCCAGCAGAGCGGGAGTAAATCAGCCCCAGCATTTT	CASRAGVNQPQHF
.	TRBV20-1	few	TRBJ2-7	TGCAGTGTTAATCCACAGCGATCAGTCTCCTACGAGCAGTACTTC	CSVNPQRSVSYEQYF
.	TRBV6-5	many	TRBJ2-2	TGTGCCAGCAGTTACTCGGGGGTTACGAACACCGGGGAGCTGTTTTTT	CASSYSGVTNTGELFF
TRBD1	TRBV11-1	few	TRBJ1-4	TGTGCCAGCAGCACGATACAGGGGGGAAGTCAGGAAAAACTGTTTTTT	CASSTIQGGSQEKLFF
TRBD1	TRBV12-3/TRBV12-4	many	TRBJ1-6	TGTGCCAGCACCTGGACAGGGATTAATTCACCCCTCCACTTT	CASTWTGINSPLHF
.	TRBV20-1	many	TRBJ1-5	TGCAGTGCTAGAAAACAGGGAGGCCAGCCCCAGCATTTT	CSARKQGGQPQHF
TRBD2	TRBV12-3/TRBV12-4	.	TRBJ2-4	TGTGCCAGCAGCCCAACCCTAGGACTAGCGGGAGCCCTGACCAAAAACATTCAGTACTTC	CASSPTLGLAGALTKNIQYF
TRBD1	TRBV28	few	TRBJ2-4	TGTGCCAGCAGTGCCGGGACAGGGGTTCAGTACTTC	CASSAGTGVQYF
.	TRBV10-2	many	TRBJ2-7	TGCGCCAGCAAAGGAGGGCGGTACGAGCAGTACTTC	CASKGGRYEQYF
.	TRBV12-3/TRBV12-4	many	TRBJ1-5	TGTGCCAGCAGTTGGGGAAGACGGCCCCAGCATTTT	CASSWGRRPQHF
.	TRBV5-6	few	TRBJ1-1	TGTGCCAGCAGCTTGGACTTACTTCGAACTGAAGCTTTCTTT	CASSLDLLRTEAFF
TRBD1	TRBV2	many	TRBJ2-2	TGTGCCAGCAGTGCACAGGGGGTAGGGACCGGGGAGCTGTTTTTT	CASSAQGVGTGELFF
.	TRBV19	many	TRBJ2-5	TGTGCCAGTAGTATAGGCCCGGGGGAAGAGACCCAGTACTTC	CASSIGPGEETQYF
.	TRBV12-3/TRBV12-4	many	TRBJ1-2	TGTGCCAGCTCCCATGTCCCGGTGAACTATGGCTACACCTTC	CASSHVPVNYGYTF
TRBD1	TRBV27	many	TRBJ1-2	TGTGCCAGCAGTGGGGACAGGGACAACTATGGCTACACCTTC	CASSGDRDNYGYTF
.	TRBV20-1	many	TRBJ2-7	TGCAGTGCTAGAGTTCATCCTGGGGGCTCAAACTACGAGCAGTACTTC	CSARVHPGGSNYEQYF
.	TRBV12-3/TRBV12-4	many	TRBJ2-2	TGTGCCAGCACCTTACTGGCAGACGCTACCGGGGAGCTGTTTTTT	CASTLLADATGELFF
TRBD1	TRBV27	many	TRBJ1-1	TGTGCCAGCAGCGAGGACAGGCTGGAGACTGAAGCTTTCTTT	CASSEDRLETEAFF
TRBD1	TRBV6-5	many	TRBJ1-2	TGTGCCAGCAGAGGTTACCGGGACAGGGGCGTCTATGGCTACACCTTC	CASRGYRDRGVYGYTF
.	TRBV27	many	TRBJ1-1	TGTGCCAGCAGTTTAAGCGGGGATTACCTGGGTGAAGCTTTCTTT	CASSLSGDYLGEAFF
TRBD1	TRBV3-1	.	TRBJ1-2	TGTGCCAGCAGCTTGGGACAGGCTGGCTACACCTTC	CASSLGQAGYTF
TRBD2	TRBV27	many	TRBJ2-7	TGTGCCAGCAGTTTAGGGACTAGCGGGAGGGAGCAGTACTTC	CASSLGTSGREQYF
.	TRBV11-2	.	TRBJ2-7	TGTGCCAGCAGCTTAGATATCTCCTACGGGCAGTACTTC	CASSLDISYGQYF